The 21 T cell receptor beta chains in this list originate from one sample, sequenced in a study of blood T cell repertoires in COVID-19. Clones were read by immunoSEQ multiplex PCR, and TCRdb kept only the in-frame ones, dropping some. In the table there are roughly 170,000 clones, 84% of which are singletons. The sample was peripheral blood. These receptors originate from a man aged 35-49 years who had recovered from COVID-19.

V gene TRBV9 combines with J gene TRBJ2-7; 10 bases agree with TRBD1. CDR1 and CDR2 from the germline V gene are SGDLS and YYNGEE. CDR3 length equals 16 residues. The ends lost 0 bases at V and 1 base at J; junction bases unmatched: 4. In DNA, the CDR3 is TGTGCCAGCAGCGTAGGGGGGACAGGGGCGTCCTACGAGCAGTACTTC. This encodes CASSVGGTGASYEQYF.

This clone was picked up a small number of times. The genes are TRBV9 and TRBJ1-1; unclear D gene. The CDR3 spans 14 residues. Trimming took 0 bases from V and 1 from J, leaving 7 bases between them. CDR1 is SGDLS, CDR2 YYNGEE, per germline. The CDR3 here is CASSVATGNTEAFF. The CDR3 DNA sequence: TGTGCCAGCAGCGTAGCTACTGGGAACACTGAAGCTTTCTTT.

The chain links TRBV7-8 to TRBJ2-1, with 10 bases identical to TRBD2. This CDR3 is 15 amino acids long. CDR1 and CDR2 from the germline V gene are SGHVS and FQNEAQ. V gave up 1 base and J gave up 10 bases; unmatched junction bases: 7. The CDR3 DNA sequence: TGTGCCAGCAGCTTAGGCCTAGCGGGGGCGGGGGAGCAGTTCTTC. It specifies CASSLGLAGAGEQFF. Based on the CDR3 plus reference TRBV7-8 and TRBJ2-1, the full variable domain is GAGVSQSPRYKVAKRGQDVALRCDPISGHVSLFWYQQALGQGPEFLTYFQNEAQLDKSGLPSDRFFAERPEGSVSTLKIQRTQQEDSAVYLCASSLGLAGAGEQFFGPGTRLTVL.

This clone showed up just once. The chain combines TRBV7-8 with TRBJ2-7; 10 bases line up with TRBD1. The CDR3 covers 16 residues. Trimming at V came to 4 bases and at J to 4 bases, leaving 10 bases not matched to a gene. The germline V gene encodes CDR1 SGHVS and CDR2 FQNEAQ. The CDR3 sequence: CASSSTGTGVGYEQYF. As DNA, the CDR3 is TGTGCCAGCAGCTCAACCGGGACAGGGGTCGGGTACGAGCAGTACTTC.

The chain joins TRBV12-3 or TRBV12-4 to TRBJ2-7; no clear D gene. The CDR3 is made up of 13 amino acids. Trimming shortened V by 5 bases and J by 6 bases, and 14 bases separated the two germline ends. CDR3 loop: CASSILVGSEQYF. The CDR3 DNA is TGTGCCAGCAGTATTCTCGTGGGCTCCGAGCAGTACTTC.

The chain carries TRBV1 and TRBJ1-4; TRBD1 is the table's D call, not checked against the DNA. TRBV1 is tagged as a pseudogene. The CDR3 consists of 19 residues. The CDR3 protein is CTSRPPCPVRQSTNEKLFF. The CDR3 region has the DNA TGCACCAGCAGGCCGCCGTGTCCAGTTCGACAGTCAACTAATGAAAAACTGTTTTTT.

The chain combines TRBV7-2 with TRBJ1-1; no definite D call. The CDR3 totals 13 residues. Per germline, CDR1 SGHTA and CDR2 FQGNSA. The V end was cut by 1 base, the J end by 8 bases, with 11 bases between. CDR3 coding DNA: TGTGCCAGCAGCTTAGTGTCCGGTCCCGAAGCTTTCTTT. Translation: CASSLVSGPEAFF.

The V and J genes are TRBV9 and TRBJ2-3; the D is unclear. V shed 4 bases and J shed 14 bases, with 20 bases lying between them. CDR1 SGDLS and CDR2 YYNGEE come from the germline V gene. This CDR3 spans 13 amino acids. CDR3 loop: CASSSSSYAPTYF. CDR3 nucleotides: TGTGCCAGCAGCTCTTCCTCGTACGCCCCTACGTATTTT.

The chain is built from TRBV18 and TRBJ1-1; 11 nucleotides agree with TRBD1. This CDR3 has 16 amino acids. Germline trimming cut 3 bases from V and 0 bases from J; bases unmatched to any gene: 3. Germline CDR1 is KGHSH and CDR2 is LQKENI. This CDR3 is CASSPRDRGMNTEAFF. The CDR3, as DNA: TGTGCCAGCTCACCGAGGGACAGGGGGATGAACACTGAAGCTTTCTTT.

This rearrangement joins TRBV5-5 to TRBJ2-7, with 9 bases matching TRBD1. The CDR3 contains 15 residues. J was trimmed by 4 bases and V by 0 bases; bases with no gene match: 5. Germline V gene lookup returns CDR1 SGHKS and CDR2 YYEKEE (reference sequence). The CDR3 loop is CASSLDGTGYYEQYF. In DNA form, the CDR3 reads TGTGCCAGCAGCTTGGATGGGACAGGGTATTACGAGCAGTACTTC.

CDR3: CASSLLAENNEQFF. The DNA of the CDR3 is TGTGCCAGCAGCTTACTAGCGGAGAACAATGAGCAGTTCTTC. J is TRBJ2-1 and V is TRBV7-3; 7 bases align to TRBD2. V shed 2 bases, J shed 5 bases, and the junction held 3 bases outside the gene matches. The germline V gene has CDR1 SGHTA and CDR2 FQGTGA. The length of the CDR3 is 14 residues.

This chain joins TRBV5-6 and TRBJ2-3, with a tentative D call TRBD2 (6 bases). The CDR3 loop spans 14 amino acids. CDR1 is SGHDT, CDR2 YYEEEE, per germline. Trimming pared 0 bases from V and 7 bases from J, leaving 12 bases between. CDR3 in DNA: TGTGCCAGCAGCTTGGGTCCGGAGGGATATACGCAGTATTTT. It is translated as CASSLGPEGYTQYF.

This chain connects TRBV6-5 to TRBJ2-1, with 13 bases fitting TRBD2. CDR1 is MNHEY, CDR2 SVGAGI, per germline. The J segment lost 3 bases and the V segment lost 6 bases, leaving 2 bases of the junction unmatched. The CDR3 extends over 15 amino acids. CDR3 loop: CASRRLAGGYNEQFF. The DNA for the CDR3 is TGTGCCAGCAGACGACTAGCGGGGGGCTACAATGAGCAGTTCTTC.

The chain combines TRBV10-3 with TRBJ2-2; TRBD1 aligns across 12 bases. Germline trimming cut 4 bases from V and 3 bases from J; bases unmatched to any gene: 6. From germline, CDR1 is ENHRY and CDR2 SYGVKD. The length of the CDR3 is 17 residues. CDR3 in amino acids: CAISGTGTGGDTGELFF. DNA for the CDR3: TGTGCCATCAGTGGCACCGGGACAGGGGGCGACACCGGGGAGCTGTTTTTT.

CDR3 residues: CASTKTGSGTNTGELFF. The CDR3 DNA reads TGTGCCAGCACCAAAACTGGTAGCGGGACGAACACCGGGGAGCTGTTTTTT. The rearrangement uses TRBV9 and TRBJ2-2; 8 nucleotides line up with TRBD2. Trimming at V came to 6 bases and at J to 0 bases, leaving 10 bases not matched to a gene. The germline V gene encodes CDR1 SGDLS and CDR2 YYNGEE. The CDR3 consists of 17 residues.

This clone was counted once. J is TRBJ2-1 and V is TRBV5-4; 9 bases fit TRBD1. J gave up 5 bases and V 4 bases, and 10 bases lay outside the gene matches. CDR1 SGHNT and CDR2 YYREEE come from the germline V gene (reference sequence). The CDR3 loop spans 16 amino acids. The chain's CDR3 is CASSLPDRGMDNEQFF. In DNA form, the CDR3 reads TGTGCCAGCAGCCTTCCTGACAGGGGGATGGACAATGAGCAGTTCTTC.

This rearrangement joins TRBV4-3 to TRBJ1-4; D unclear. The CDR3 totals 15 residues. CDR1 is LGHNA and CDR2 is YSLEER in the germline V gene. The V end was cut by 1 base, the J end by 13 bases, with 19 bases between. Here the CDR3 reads CASSQGLVAPGRLFF. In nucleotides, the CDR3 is TGCGCCAGCAGCCAAGGACTAGTGGCACCGGGCCGACTGTTTTTT.

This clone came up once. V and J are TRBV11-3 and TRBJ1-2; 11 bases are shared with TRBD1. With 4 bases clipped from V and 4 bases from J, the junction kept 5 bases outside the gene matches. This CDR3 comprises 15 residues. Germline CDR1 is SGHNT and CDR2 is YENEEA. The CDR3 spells CASSSSGTGGYGYTF. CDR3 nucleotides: TGTGCCAGCAGCTCCTCCGGGACAGGGGGCTATGGCTACACCTTC.

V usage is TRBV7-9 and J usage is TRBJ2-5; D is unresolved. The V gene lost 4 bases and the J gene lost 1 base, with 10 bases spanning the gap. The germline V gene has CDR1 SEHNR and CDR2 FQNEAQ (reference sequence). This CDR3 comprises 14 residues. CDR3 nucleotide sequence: TGTGCCAGCAGCTCCCCTCGGGTCCAAGAGACCCAGTACTTC. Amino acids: CASSSPRVQETQYF.

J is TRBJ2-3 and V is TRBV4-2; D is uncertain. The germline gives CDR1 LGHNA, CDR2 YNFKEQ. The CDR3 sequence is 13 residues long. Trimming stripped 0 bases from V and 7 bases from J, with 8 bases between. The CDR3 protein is CASSQDIPYTQYF. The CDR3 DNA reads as TGTGCCAGCAGCCAAGATATCCCTTATACGCAGTATTTT.

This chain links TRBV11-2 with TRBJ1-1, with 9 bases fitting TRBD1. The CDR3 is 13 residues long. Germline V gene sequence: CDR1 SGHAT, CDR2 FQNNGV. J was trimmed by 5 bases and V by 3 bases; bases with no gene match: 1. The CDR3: CASSFGQGTEAFF. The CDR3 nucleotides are TGTGCCAGCAGCTTCGGACAGGGGACTGAAGCTTTCTTT.